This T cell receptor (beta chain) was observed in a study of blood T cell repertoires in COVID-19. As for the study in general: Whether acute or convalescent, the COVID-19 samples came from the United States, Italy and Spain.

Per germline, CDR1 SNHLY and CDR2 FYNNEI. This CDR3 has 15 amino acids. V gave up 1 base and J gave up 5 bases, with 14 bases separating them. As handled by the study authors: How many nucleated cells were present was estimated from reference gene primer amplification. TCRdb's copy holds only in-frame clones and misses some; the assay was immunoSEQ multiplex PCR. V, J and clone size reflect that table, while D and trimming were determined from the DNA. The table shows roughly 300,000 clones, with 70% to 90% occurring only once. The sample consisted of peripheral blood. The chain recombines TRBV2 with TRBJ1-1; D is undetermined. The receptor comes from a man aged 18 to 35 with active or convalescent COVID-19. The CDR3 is CASSEGRRGQTEAFF. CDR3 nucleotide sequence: TGTGCCAGCAGTGAAGGTAGGAGAGGGCAAACTGAAGCTTTCTTT. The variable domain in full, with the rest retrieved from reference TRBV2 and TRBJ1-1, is EPEVTQTPSHQVTQMGQEVILRCVPISNHLYFYWYRQILGQKVEFLVSFYNNEISEKSEIFDDQFSVERPDGSNFTLKIRSTKLEDSAMYFCASSEGRRGQTEAFFGQGTRLTVV.